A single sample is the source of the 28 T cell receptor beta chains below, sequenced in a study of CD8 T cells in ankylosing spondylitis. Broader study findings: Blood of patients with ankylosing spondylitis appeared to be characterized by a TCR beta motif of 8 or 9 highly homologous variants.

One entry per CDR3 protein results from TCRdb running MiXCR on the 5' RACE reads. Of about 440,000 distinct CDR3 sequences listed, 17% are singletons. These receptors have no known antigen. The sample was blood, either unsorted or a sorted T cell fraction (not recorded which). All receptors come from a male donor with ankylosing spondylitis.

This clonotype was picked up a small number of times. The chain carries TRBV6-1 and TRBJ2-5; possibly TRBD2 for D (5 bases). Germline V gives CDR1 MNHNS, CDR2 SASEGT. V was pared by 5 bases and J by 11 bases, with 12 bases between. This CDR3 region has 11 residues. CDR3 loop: CASSPGLVQYF. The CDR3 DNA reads TGTGCCAGCAGTCCTGGACTCGTTCAGTACTTC.

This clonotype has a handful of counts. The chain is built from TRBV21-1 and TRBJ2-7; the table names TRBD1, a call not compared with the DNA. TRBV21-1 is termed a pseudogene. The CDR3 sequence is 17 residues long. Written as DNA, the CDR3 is TGTGCCAGCAGCAAGAGGGTCTTGGGCAGGGCGACCCACGAGCAGTACTTC. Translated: CASSKRVLGRATHEQYF.

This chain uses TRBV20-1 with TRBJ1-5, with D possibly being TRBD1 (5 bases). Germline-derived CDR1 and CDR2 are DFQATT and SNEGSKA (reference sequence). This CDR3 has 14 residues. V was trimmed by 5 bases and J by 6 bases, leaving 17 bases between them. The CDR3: CSAWRPGQAQPQHF. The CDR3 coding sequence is TGCAGTGCTTGGCGCCCGGGGCAAGCTCAGCCCCAGCATTTT.

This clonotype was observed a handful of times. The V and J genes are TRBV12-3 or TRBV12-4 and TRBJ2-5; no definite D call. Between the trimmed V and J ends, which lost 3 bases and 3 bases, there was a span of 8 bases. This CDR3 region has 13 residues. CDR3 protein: CASSFFGEETQYF. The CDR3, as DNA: TGTGCCAGCAGTTTTTTTGGGGAAGAGACCCAGTACTTC.

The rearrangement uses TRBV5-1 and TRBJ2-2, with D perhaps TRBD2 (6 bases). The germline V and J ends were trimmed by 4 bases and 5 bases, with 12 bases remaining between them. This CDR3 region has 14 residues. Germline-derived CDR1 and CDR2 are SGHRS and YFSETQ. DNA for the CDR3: TGCGCCAGCAGCGCCCCCGGGACTACCGGGGAGCTGTTTTTT. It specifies CASSAPGTTGELFF.

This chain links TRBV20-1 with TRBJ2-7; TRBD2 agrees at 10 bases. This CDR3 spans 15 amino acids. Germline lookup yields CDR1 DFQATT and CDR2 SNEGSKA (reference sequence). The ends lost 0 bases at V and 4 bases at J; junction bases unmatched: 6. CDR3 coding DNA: TGCAGTGCTAGAGATCCTCTAGCGGGAGAGTACGAGCAGTACTTC. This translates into CSARDPLAGEYEQYF.

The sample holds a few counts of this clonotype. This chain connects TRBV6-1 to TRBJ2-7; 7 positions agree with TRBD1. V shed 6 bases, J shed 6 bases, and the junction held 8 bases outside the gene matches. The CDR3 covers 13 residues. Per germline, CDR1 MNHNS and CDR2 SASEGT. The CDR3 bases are TGTGCCAGCAGACCCACAGGGGTTAGCGAGCAGTACTTC. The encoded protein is CASRPTGVSEQYF.

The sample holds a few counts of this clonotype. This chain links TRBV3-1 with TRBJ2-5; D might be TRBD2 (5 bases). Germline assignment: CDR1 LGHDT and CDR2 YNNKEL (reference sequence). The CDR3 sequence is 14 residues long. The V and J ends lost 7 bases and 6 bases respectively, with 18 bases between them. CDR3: CASTGHPLTKTQYF. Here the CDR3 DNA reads TGTGCCAGCACTGGCCATCCGCTGACTAAGACCCAGTACTTC.

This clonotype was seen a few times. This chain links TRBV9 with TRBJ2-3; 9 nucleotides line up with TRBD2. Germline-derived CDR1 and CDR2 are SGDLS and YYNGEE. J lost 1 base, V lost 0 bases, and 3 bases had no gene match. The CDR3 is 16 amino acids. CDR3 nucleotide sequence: TGTGCCAGCAGCGTAGAAGCGGGAGGACGCACAGATACGCAGTATTTT. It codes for CASSVEAGGRTDTQYF.

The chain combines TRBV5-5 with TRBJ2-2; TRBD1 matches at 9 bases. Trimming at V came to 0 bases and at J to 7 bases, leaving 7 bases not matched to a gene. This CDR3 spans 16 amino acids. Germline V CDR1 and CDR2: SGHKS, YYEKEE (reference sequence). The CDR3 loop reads CASSLVWTGVSGELFF. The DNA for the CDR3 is TGTGCCAGCAGCTTGGTTTGGACAGGGGTTAGCGGGGAGCTGTTTTTT.

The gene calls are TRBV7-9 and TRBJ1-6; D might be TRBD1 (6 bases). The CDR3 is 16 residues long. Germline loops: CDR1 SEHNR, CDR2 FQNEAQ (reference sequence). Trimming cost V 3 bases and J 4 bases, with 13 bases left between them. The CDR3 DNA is TGTGCCAGCAGCTTCGCCGGGACACTATATAATTCACCCCTCCACTTT. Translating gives CASSFAGTLYNSPLHF.

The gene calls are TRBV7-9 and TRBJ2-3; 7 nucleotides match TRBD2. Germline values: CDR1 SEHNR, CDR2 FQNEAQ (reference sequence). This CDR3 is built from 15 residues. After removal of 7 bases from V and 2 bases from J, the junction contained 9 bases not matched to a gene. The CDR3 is CASIGREKITDTQYF. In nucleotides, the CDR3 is TGTGCCAGCATTGGGAGGGAGAAGATCACAGATACGCAGTATTTT.

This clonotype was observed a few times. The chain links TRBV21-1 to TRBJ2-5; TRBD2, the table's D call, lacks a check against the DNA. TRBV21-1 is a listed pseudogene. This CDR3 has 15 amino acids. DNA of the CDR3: TGTGCCAGCAGCAAAAGTCCGGGGGAAGGAGAGACCCAGTACTTC. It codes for CASSKSPGEGETQYF.

Here the CDR3 DNA reads TGTGCCAGCACCGGGACTAGCGAGTACAATGAGCAGTTCTTC. Protein product: CASTGTSEYNEQFF. This chain uses TRBV3-1 with TRBJ2-1, with 10 positions matching TRBD2. This CDR3 is 14 amino acids long. J was trimmed by 4 bases and V by 7 bases; bases with no gene match: 4. Germline V gene sequence: CDR1 LGHDT, CDR2 YNNKEL (reference sequence).

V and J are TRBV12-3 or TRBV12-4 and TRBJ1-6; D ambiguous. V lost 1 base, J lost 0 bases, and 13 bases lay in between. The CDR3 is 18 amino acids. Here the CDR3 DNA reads TGTGCCAGCAGTTTAGAGCAACCCCTGAGCTCCTATAATTCACCCCTCCACTTT. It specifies CASSLEQPLSSYNSPLHF.

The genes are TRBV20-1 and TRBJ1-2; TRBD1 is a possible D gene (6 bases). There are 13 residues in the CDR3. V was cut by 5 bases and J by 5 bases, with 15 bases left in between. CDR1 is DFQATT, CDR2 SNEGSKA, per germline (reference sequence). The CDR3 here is CSAVDSKSYGYTF. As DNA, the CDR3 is TGCAGTGCTGTGGACAGCAAATCTTATGGCTACACCTTC.

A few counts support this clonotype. As DNA, the CDR3 is TGTGCCAGCAGCTTTGGGTGGGGCTCCTACAATGAGCAGTTCTTC. Translated, it gives CASSFGWGSYNEQFF. The chain employs TRBV7-2 and TRBJ2-1; D not resolved. The CDR3 loop spans 15 amino acids. CDR1 SGHTA and CDR2 FQGNSA come from the germline V gene. Trimming left V 3 bases short and J 0 bases short, with 9 bases between. The full variable domain, with the rest looked up from reference TRBV7-2 and TRBJ2-1, is GAGVSQSPSNKVTEKGKDVELRCDPISGHTALYWYRQSLGQGLEFLIYFQGNSAPDKSGLPSDRFSAERTGGSVSTLTIQRTQQEDSAVYLCASSFGWGSYNEQFFGPGTRLTVL.

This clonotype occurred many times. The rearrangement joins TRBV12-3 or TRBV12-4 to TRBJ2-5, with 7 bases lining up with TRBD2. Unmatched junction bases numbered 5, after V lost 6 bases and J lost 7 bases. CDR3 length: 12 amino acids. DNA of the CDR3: TGTGCCAGCAGCTTTACGGGGGGGACCCAGTACTTC. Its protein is CASSFTGGTQYF.

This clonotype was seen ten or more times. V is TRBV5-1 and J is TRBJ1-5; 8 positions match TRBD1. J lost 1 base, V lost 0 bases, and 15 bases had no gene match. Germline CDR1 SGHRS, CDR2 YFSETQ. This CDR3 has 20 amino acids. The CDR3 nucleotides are TGCGCCAGCAGCTTGGAGGTCCAGGGGGCGAGGGGCAGGAGCAATCAGCCCCAGCATTTT. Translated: CASSLEVQGARGRSNQPQHF. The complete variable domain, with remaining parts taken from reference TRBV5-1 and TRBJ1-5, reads KAGVTQTPRYLIKTRGQQVTLSCSPISGHRSVSWYQQTPGQGLQFLFEYFSETQRNKGNFPGRFSGRQFSNSRSEMNVSTLELGDSALYLCASSLEVQGARGRSNQPQHFGDGTRLSIL.

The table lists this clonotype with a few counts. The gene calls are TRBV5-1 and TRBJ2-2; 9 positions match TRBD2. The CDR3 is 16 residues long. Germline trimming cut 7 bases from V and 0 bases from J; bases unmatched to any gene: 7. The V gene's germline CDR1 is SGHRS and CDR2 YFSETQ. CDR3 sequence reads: CASFGIAGANTGELFF. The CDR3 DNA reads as TGCGCCAGCTTTGGAATAGCGGGGGCGAACACCGGGGAGCTGTTTTTT.

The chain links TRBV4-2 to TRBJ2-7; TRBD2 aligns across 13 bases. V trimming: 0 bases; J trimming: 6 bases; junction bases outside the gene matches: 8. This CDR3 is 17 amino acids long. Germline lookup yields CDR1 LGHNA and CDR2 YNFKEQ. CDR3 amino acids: CASSQDRLAGGYSEQYF. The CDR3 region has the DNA TGTGCCAGCAGCCAAGATAGACTAGCGGGAGGATATTCCGAGCAGTACTTC.

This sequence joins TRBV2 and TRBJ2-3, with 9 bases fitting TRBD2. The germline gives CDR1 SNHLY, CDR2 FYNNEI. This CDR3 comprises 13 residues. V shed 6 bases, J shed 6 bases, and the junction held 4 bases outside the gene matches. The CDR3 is CASRRGGGDTQYF. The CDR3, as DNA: TGTGCCAGCAGGCGGGGGGGCGGGGATACGCAGTATTTT.

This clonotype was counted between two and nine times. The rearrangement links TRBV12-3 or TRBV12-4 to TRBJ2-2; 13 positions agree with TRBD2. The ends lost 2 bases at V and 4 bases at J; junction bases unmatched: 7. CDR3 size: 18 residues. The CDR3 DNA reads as TGTGCCAGCAGTTTAACTAGCGGGGGGGCCTGGGGCACCGGGGAGCTGTTTTTT. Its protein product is CASSLTSGGAWGTGELFF.

CDR3 sequence: CASSLEHAGELFF. In DNA form, the CDR3 reads TGTGCCAGCAGCTTAGAGCATGCCGGGGAGCTGTTTTTT. The V call is TRBV7-2, the J call TRBJ2-2; D gene ambiguous. This CDR3 region has 13 residues. Germline V gives CDR1 SGHTA, CDR2 FQGNSA. Trimming cost V 1 base and J 6 bases, with 6 bases left between them.

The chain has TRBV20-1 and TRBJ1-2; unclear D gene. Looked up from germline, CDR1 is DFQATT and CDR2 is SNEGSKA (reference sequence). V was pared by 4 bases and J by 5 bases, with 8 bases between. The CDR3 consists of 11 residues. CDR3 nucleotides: TGCAGTGCTAAATCGAATTATGGCTACACCTTC. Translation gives CSAKSNYGYTF.

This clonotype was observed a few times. CDR3 in amino acids: CASSLGGTERGGTQYF. Here the CDR3 DNA reads TGTGCCAGCAGCTTAGGGGGGACCGAGCGAGGCGGGACCCAGTACTTC. The chain carries TRBV7-8 and TRBJ2-5; D may match TRBD1 or TRBD2 (5 bases each). The CDR3 consists of 16 residues. CDR1 is SGHVS, CDR2 FQNEAQ, per germline. V lost 1 base to trimming and J lost 7 bases, with 19 bases between them.

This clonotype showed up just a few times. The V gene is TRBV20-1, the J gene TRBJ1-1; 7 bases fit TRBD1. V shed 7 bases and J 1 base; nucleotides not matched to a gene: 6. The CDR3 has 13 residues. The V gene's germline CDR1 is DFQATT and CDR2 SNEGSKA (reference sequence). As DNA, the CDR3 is TGCAGTGTAAGGGGGCTGGGGAACACTGAAGCTTTCTTT. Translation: CSVRGLGNTEAFF.

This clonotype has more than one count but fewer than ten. CDR3 in amino acids: CASSLTAGGMNTQYF. The DNA of the CDR3 is TGTGCCAGCAGCTTAACGGCGGGAGGCATGAATACGCAGTATTTT. V gene TRBV7-6 combines with J gene TRBJ2-3, with 8 bases lining up with TRBD2. Germline V gene data show CDR1 as SGHVS and CDR2 as FNYEAQ. The V gene end was trimmed by 2 bases and the J gene end by 7 bases; junction bases not matched to a gene: 8. This CDR3 has 15 amino acids.